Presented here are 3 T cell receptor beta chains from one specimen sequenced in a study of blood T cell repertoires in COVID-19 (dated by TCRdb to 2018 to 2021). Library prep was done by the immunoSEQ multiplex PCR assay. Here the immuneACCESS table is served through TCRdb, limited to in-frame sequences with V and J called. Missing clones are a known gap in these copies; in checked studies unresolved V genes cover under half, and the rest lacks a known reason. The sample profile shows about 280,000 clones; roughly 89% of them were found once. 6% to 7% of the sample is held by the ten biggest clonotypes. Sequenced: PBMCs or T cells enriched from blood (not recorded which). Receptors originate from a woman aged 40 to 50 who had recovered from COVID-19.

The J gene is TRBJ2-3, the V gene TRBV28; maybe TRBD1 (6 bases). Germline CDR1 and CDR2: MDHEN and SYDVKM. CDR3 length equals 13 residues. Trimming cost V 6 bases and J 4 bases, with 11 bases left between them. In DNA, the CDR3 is TGTGCCAGCAGGACACAGGGTTCAGATACGCAGTATTTT. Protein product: CASRTQGSDTQYF.

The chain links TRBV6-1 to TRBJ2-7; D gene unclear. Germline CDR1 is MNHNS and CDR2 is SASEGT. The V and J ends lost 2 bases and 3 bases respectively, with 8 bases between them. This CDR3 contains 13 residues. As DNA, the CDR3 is TGTGCCAGCAGTGAATCTCGGGTCTACGAGCAGTACTTC. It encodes CASSESRVYEQYF.

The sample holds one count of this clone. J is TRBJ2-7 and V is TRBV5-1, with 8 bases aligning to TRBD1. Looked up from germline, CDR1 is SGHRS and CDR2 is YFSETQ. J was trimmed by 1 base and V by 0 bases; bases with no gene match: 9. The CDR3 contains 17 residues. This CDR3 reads CASSLDMGTGESYEQYF. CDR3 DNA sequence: TGCGCCAGCAGCTTGGATATGGGGACAGGAGAATCCTACGAGCAGTACTTC.